Listed here is a single TCR beta chain. Its matching antigen is unknown. Controls were age- and sex-matched healthy donors. Through negative isolation, CD4+ and CD8+ T cells were obtained, while TEMRA cells were enriched using FACS. Random hexamers primed reverse transcription of about 0.5 to 1 ug RNA. TCR beta CDR3 was amplified by immunoSEQ covering 54 Vbeta and 13 Jbeta. Each CDR3 protein is one row after TCRdb ran MiXCR on the immunoSEQ multiplex PCR reads. The table has some 170,000 distinct CDR3 sequences, around 93% seen once. Trimming took off 6 bases at V and 5 bases at J, with 16 bases between the two ends. Germline V gene data show CDR1 as SQVTM and CDR2 as ANQGSEA. The CDR3 sequence is 13 residues long. The data are from a study of CD8 T cells in Susac syndrome. General study results and limits: As acknowledged by the study, its TCR sequencing and HLA analysis included a relatively small number of individuals.

The TCR originated in a human donor in good health. The chain carries TRBV29-1 and TRBJ1-1; D remains ambiguous. Sequencing was done on a sample of CD4+ T cells from PBMCs. The CDR3 loop reads CSVVDNFRTEAFF. DNA for the CDR3: TGCAGCGTCGTCGACAATTTCAGGACTGAAGCTTTCTTT.